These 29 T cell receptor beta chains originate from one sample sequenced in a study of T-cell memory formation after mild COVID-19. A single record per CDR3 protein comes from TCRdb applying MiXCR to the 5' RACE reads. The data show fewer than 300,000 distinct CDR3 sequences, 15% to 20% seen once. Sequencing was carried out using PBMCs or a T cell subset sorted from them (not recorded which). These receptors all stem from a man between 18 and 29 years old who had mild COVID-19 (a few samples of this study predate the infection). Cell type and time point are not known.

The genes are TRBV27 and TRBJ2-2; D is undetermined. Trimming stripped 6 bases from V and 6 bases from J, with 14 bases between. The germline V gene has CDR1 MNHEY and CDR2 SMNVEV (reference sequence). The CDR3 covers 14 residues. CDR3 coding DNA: TGTGCCAGCAGCCACACCATAGGTCCCGGGGAGCTGTTTTTT. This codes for CASSHTIGPGELFF.

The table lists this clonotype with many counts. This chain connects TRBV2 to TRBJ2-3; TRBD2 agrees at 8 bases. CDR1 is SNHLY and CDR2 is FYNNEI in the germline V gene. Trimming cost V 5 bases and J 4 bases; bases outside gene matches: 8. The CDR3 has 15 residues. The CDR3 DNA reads TGTGCCAGCAGTCCCGGGACTAGGTCATCAGATACGCAGTATTTT. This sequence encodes CASSPGTRSSDTQYF.

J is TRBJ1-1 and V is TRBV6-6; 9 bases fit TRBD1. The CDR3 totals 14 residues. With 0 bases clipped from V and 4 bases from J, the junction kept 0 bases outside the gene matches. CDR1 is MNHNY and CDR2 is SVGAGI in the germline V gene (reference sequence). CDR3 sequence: CASSYSTGGTEAFF. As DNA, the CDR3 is TGTGCCAGCAGTTACTCGACAGGGGGCACTGAAGCTTTCTTT.

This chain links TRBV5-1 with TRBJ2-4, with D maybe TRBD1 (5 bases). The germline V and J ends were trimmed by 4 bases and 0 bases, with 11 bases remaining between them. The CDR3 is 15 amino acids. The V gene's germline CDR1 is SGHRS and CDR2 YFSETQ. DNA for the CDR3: TGCGCCAGCAGCGAAGACAGACTAGCCAAAAACATTCAGTACTTC. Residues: CASSEDRLAKNIQYF.

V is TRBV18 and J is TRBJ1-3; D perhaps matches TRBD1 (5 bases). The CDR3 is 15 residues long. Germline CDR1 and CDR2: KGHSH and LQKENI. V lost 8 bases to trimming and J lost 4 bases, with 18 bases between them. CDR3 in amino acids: CASPYPGTGGNTIYF. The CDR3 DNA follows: TGTGCCAGCCCATACCCAGGGACGGGAGGAAACACCATATATTTT.

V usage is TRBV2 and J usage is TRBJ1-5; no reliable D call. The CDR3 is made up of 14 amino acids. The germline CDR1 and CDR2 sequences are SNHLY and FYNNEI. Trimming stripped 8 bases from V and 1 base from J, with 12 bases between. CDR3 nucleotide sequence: TGTGCCAGCTCCAGTGAGGGCAGCAATCAGCCCCAGCATTTT. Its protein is CASSSEGSNQPQHF.

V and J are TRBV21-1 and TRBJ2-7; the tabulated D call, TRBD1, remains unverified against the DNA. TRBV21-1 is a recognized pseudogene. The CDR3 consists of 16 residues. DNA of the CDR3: TGTGCCAGCAGCAAAGCTGGGACAGGGGCTGGCTACGAGCAGTACTTC. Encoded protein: CASSKAGTGAGYEQYF.

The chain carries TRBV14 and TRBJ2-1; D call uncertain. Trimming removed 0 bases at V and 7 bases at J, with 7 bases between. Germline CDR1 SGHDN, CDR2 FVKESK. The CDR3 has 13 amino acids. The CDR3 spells CASSQDMRNEQFF. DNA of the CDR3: TGTGCCAGCAGCCAAGATATGAGGAATGAGCAGTTCTTC.

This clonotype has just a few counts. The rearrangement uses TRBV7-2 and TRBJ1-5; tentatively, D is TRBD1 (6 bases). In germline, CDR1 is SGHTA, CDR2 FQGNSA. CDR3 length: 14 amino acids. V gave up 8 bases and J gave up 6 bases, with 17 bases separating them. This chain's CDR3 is CASVRTGTGQPQHF. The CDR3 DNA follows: TGTGCCAGCGTCAGAACAGGGACGGGTCAGCCCCAGCATTTT.

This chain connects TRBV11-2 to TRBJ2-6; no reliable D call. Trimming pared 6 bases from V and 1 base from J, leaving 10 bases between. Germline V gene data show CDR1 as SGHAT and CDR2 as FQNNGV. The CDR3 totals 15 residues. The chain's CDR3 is CASRPVGSGANVLTF. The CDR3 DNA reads TGTGCCAGCAGACCGGTGGGATCTGGGGCCAACGTCCTGACTTTC.

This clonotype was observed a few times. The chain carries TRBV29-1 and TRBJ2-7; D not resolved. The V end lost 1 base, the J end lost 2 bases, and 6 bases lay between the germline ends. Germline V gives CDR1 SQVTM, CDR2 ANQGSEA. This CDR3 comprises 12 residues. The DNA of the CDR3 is TGCAGCGTTGAAGCGGACCCCTACGAGCAGTACTTC. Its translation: CSVEADPYEQYF.

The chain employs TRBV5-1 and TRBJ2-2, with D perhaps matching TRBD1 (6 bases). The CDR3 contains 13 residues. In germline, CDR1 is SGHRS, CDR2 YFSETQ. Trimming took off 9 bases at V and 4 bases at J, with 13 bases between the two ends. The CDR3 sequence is CATKGQGTGELFF. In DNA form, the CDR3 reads TGCGCCACCAAGGGACAAGGCACCGGGGAGCTGTTTTTT.

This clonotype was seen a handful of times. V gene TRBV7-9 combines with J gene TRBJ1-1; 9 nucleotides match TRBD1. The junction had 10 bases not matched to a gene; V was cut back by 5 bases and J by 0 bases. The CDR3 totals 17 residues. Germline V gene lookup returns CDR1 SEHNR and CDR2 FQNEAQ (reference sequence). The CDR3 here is CASSLGGQGPMNTEAFF. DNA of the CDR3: TGTGCCAGCAGCCTTGGGGGACAGGGTCCTATGAACACTGAAGCTTTCTTT.

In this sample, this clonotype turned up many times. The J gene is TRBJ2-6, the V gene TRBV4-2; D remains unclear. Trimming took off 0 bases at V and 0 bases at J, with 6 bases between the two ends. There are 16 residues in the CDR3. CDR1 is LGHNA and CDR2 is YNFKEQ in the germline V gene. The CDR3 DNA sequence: TGTGCCAGCAGCCAAGATACCGGCTCTGGGGCCAACGTCCTGACTTTC. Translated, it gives CASSQDTGSGANVLTF.

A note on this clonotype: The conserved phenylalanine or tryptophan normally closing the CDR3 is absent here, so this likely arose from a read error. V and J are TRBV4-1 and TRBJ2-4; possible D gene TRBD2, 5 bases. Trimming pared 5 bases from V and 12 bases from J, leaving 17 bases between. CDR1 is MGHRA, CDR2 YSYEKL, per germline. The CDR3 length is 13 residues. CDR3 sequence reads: CASSSTPDRGQYV. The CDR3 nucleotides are TGCGCCAGCAGCTCCACTCCGGACCGGGGTCAGTACGTC.

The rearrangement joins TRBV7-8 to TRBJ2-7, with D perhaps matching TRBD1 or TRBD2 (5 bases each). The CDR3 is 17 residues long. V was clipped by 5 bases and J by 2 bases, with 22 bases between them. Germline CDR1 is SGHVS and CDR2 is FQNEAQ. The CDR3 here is CASSLLILRERTYEQYF. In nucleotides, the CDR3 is TGTGCCAGCAGCCTCCTTATCCTCAGGGAGAGAACCTACGAGCAGTACTTC.

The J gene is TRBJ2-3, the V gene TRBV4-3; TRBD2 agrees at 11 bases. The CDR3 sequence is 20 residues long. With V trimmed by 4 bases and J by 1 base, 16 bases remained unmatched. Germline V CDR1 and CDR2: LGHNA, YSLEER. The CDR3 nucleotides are TGCGCCAGCAGCCCCGACGCAGGGCTAGCGGGGGGCCGTGGCACAGATACGCAGTATTTT. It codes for CASSPDAGLAGGRGTDTQYF.

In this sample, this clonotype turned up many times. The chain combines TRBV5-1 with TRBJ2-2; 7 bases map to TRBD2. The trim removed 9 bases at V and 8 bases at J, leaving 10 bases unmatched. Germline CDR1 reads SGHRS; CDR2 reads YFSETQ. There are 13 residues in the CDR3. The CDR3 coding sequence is TGCGCCACCCACGCGGGAGATACAGGGGAGCTGTTTTTT. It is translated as CATHAGDTGELFF.

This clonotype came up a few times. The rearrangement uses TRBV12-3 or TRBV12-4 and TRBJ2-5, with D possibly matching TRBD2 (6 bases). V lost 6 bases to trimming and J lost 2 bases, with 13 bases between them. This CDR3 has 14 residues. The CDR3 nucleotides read TGTGCCAGCAGCTGGGGGGTGGCACAAGAGACCCAGTACTTC. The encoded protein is CASSWGVAQETQYF.

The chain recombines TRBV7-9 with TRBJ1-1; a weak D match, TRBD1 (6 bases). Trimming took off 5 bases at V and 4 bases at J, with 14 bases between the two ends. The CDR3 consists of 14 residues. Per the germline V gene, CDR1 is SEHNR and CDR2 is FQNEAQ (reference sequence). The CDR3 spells CASSPDRIGTEAFF. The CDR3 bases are TGTGCCAGCAGCCCCGACAGGATAGGCACTGAAGCTTTCTTT.

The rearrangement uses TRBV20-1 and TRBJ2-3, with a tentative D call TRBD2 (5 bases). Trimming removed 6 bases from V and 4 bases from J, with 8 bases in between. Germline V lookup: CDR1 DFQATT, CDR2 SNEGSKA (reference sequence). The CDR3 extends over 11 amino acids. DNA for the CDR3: TGCAGTGCGAGCGGATCAGATACGCAGTATTTT. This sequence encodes CSASGSDTQYF.

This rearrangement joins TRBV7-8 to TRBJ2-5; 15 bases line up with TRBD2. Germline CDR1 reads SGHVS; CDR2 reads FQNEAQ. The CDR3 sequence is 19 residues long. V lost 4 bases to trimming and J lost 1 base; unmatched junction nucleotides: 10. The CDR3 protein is CASSSGLAGGFARQETQYF. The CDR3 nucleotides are TGTGCCAGCAGCTCGGGACTAGCGGGGGGCTTCGCCCGCCAAGAGACCCAGTACTTC.

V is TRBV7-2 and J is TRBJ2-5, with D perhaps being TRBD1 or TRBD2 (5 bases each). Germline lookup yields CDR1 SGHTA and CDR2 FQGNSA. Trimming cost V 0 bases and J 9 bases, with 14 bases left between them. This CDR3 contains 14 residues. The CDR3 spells CASSLADTQGAQYF. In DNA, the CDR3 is TGTGCCAGCAGCTTAGCGGACACGCAGGGAGCCCAGTACTTC.

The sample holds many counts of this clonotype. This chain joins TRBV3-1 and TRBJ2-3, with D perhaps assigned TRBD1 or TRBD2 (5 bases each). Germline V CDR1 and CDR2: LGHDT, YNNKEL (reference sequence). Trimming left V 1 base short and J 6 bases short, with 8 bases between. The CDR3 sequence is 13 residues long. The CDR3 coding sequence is TGTGCCAGCAGCCAAGGGGGCGGGGATACGCAGTATTTT. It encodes CASSQGGGDTQYF.

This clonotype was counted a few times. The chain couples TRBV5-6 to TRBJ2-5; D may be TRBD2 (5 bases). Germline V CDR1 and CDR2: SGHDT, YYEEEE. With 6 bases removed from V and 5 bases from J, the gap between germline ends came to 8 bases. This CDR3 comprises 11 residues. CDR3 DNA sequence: TGTGCCAGCAACGGGGTGGAGACCCAGTACTTC. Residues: CASNGVETQYF.

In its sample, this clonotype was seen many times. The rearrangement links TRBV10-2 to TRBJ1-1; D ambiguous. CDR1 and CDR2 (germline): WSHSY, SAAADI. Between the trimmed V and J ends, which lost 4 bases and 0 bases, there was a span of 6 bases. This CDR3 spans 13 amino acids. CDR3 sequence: CASSGGVNTEAFF. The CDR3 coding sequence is TGCGCCAGCAGTGGGGGAGTGAACACTGAAGCTTTCTTT.

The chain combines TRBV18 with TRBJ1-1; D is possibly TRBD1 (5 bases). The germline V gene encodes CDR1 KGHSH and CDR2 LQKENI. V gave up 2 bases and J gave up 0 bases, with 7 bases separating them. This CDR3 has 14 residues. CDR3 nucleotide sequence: TGTGCCAGCTCACCAGACAGCATGAACACTGAAGCTTTCTTT. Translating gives CASSPDSMNTEAFF.

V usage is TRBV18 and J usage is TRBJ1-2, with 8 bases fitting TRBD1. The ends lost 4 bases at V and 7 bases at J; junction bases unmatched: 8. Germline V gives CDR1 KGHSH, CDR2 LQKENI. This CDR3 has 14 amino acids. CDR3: CASSQQDRESGYTF. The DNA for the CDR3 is TGTGCCAGCTCACAACAGGACAGGGAGAGTGGCTACACCTTC.

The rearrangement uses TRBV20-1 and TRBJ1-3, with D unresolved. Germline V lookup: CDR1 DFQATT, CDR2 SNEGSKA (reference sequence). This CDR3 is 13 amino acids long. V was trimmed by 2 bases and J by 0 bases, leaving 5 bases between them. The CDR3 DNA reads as TGCAGTGCTAGACAGGTCTCTGGAAACACCATATATTTT. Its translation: CSARQVSGNTIYF.